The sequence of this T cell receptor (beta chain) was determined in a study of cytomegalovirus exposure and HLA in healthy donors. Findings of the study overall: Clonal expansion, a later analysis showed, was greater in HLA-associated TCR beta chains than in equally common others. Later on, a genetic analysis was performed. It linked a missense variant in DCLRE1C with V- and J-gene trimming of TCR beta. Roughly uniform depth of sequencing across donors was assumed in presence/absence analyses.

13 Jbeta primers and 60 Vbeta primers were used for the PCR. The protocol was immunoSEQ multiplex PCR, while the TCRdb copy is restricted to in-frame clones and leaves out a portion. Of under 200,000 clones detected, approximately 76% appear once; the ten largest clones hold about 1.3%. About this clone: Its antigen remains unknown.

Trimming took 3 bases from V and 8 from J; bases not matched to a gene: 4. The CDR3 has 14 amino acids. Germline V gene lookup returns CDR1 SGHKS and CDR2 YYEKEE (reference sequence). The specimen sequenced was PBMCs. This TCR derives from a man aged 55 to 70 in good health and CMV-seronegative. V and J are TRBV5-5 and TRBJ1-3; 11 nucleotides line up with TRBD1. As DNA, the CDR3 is TGTGCCAGCAGCTCCCCGGGACAGGGGGACACCATATATTTT. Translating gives CASSSPGQGDTIYF.